This T cell receptor beta chain was obtained from a study of shared clonotypes between healthy human individuals. Turning to the study itself: Each donor's CD4 naive and CD4 memory cells filled three plates apiece, CD8 naive two, and CD8 memory one. Points from the study as a whole: Unshared clonotypes carried lower generation probabilities than those common to all four donors. The study's rarefaction showed incomplete sorted-subset sequencing despite large depth.

Germline V gene data show CDR1 as LNHDA and CDR2 as SQIVND (reference sequence). This CDR3 contains 10 residues. The V end lost 11 bases, the J end lost 3 bases, and 7 bases lay between the germline ends. To note about this clone: Its cognate antigen is unknown.

The repertoire was sequenced with immunoSEQ multiplex PCR; TCRdb's copy has only in-frame clones and lacks some. The sample includes roughly 2.2 million clones, about 90% seen only once; the top ten take approximately 0.4%. This receptor was taken from a man younger than 35 in good health. Some clones in this sample may be carry-over from other donors' samples. Sequencing was carried out using naive CD4+ T cells from PBMCs. Subset indicated: CD45RA+ positively selected. The V gene is TRBV19, the J gene TRBJ2-5; no clear D. The CDR3 is CASLKETQYF. As DNA, the CDR3 is TGTGCCTCCCTAAAAGAGACCCAGTACTTC. Full variable domain (missing parts from reference TRBV19 and TRBJ2-5): DGGITQSPKYLFRKEGQNVTLSCEQNLNHDAMYWYRQDPGQGLRLIYYSQIVNDFQKGDIAEGYSVSREKKESFPLTVTSAQKNPTAFYLCASLKETQYFGPGTRLLVL.